These 27 T cell receptor beta chains were sequenced from one sample in a study of response to subunit inactivated influenza vaccine. MiXCR, run by TCRdb on the RT-PCR reads, gives a single entry per CDR3 protein. The sample includes 750,000 to 850,000 distinct CDR3 sequences, under 20% of them seen just once. The source material was PBMCs from blood, sampled 5 to 6 days after vaccination. The receptors were gathered from a man aged 45-65 years who received an inactivated influenza vaccine.

A few counts support this clonotype. This chain links TRBV29-1 with TRBJ2-3, with TRBD1 matching over 9 bases. The J segment lost 2 bases and the V segment lost 4 bases, leaving 10 bases of the junction unmatched. Germline CDR1 SQVTM, CDR2 ANQGSEA. The CDR3 is 16 amino acids. CDR3 in DNA: TGCAGCGTTGCGACACACAGGGGGCAATCCACAGATACGCAGTATTTT. This codes for CSVATHRGQSTDTQYF.

As for this clonotype: At one end, the junction sequence differs from germline, possibly due to a read error. The chain recombines TRBV4-3 with TRBJ2-7, with 7 bases that match TRBD1. This CDR3 comprises 15 residues. Germline-derived CDR1 and CDR2 are LGHNA and YSLEER. The CDR3 DNA reads as TGCGACAGCAGCCAGCGTACCGGGACAGACTGGGAGCAGTACTTC. This translates into CDSSQRTGTDWEQYF.

There are many counts of this clonotype. The CDR3 DNA reads TGCGCCAGCAGCTTGGTCGACGGCTTCAATGAGCAGTTCTTC. Its translation: CASSLVDGFNEQFF. The chain joins TRBV5-1 to TRBJ2-1; D gene uncertain. Germline V gene lookup returns CDR1 SGHRS and CDR2 YFSETQ. This CDR3 contains 14 residues. V lost 0 bases to trimming and J lost 6 bases, with 10 bases between them. The full variable domain, its missing parts supplied by reference TRBV5-1 and TRBJ2-1, is KAGVTQTPRYLIKTRGQQVTLSCSPISGHRSVSWYQQTPGQGLQFLFEYFSETQRNKGNFPGRFSGRQFSNSRSEMNVSTLELGDSALYLCASSLVDGFNEQFFGPGTRLTVL.

The genes are TRBV20-1 and TRBJ2-1; TRBD2 agrees at 10 bases. Germline V gene sequence: CDR1 DFQATT, CDR2 SNEGSKA (reference sequence). This CDR3 has 14 amino acids. The trim removed 6 bases at V and 8 bases at J, leaving 10 bases unmatched. CDR3 nucleotides: TGCAGTGCGAAACCGGGACTAGCGAACGATGAGCAGTTCTTC. Translated, it gives CSAKPGLANDEQFF.

The table lists this clonotype with a few counts. The chain links TRBV7-6 to TRBJ2-1; D not certain. Germline CDR1 SGHVS, CDR2 FNYEAQ. The germline V and J ends were trimmed by 1 base and 6 bases, with 10 bases remaining between them. The CDR3 is 14 amino acids. This CDR3 is CASSLEIAGNEQFF. CDR3 DNA: TGTGCCAGCAGCTTAGAAATCGCCGGCAATGAGCAGTTCTTC. The entire variable domain, with the rest obtained from reference TRBV7-6 and TRBJ2-1, is as follows: GAGVSQSPRYKVTKRGQDVALRCDPISGHVSLYWYRQALGQGPEFLTYFNYEAQQDKSGLPNDRFSAERPEGSISTLTIQRTEQRDSAMYRCASSLEIAGNEQFFGPGTRLTVL.

The V gene is TRBV9, the J gene TRBJ2-2; 10 bases are shared with TRBD1. The CDR3 runs to 15 residues. The J segment lost 7 bases and the V segment lost 3 bases, leaving 6 bases of the junction unmatched. Germline CDR1 SGDLS, CDR2 YYNGEE. The CDR3 sequence: CASSADRGLSGELFF. As DNA, the CDR3 is TGTGCCAGCAGCGCCGACAGGGGGCTGAGCGGGGAGCTGTTTTTT.

This clonotype has a handful of counts. CDR3 residues: CSVAGRQTYEQYF. In DNA form, the CDR3 reads TGCAGCGTTGCAGGCAGGCAGACCTACGAGCAGTACTTC. The chain has TRBV29-1 and TRBJ2-7; D gene uncertain. Germline CDR1 and CDR2: SQVTM and ANQGSEA. With 4 bases removed from V and 2 bases from J, the gap between germline ends came to 12 bases. CDR3 size: 13 residues.

With respect to this clonotype: A much larger clone lies one base from this, so it may be a read error. V usage is TRBV29-1 and J usage is TRBJ2-1; D unresolved. Germline CDR1 is SQVTM and CDR2 is ANQGSEA. V was trimmed by 7 bases and J by 0 bases, leaving 13 bases between them. CDR3 length equals 14 residues. This CDR3 reads CSAEGSTSYNEQFF. CDR3 nucleotides: TGCAGCGCCGAAGGCAGCACCTCCTACAATGAGCAGTTCTTC.

This clonotype was seen more than once but under ten times. The gene calls are TRBV7-3 and TRBJ2-2; D is undetermined. CDR1 is SGHTA, CDR2 FQGTGA, per germline. The length of the CDR3 is 13 residues. With 0 bases removed from V and 7 bases from J, the gap between germline ends came to 6 bases. CDR3 DNA sequence: TGTGCCAGCAGCTTAACGTCCGGCGGGGAGCTGTTTTTT. Protein: CASSLTSGGELFF.

The chain couples TRBV6-1 to TRBJ2-1; 9 bases map to TRBD2. The trim removed 4 bases at V and 0 bases at J, leaving 4 bases unmatched. This CDR3 comprises 16 residues. Germline V gene sequence: CDR1 MNHNS, CDR2 SASEGT. In DNA, the CDR3 is TGTGCCAGCAGTGGCGGGGGGGCCAGCTCCTACAATGAGCAGTTCTTC. Encoded protein: CASSGGGASSYNEQFF.

A word on this clonotype: Germline and junction disagree at one end, which may indicate a read error. The chain carries TRBV24-1 and TRBJ2-5; 10 nucleotides align to TRBD2. The CDR3 runs 17 residues. Germline lookup yields CDR1 KGHDR and CDR2 SFDVKD. Here the CDR3 DNA reads TGTGCCACCAGTGATACCACGGGACTAGCGAACCAAGAGGCCCAGTACTTC. It encodes CATSDTTGLANQEAQYF.

V is TRBV6-6 and J is TRBJ2-1; D gene ambiguous. Trimming removed 0 bases from V and 6 bases from J, with 6 bases in between. The CDR3 is 13 residues long. The V gene's germline CDR1 is MNHNY and CDR2 SVGAGI (reference sequence). The CDR3 DNA is TGTGCCAGCAGTTACTCAGGCCTCAATGAGCAGTTCTTC. Amino acids: CASSYSGLNEQFF.

This clonotype was seen only a few times. The chain carries TRBV7-2 and TRBJ2-7, with D possibly being TRBD1 (6 bases). The CDR3 sequence is 15 residues long. CDR1 and CDR2 (germline): SGHTA, FQGNSA. Between the trimmed V and J ends, which lost 3 bases and 6 bases, there was a span of 18 bases. CDR3 amino acids: CASSFTGTTPREQYF. As DNA, the CDR3 is TGTGCCAGCAGCTTCACCGGGACAACCCCCCGCGAGCAGTACTTC.

This clonotype has only a few counts. The V call is TRBV12-3 or TRBV12-4, the J call TRBJ2-1, with TRBD2 matching 11 bases. After removal of 6 bases from V and 10 bases from J, the junction contained 8 bases not matched to a gene. This CDR3 is built from 14 residues. CDR3: CASRGTSGPREQFF. The CDR3 DNA sequence: TGTGCCAGCAGGGGGACTAGCGGACCACGAGAGCAGTTCTTC.

The rearrangement links TRBV9 to TRBJ2-1; D is unclear. CDR1 and CDR2 (germline): SGDLS, YYNGEE. Trimming removed 0 bases from V and 3 bases from J, with 7 bases in between. The CDR3 covers 14 residues. CDR3 region: CASSVAPGYNEQFF. The DNA for the CDR3 is TGTGCCAGCAGCGTAGCTCCAGGCTACAATGAGCAGTTCTTC.

The chain combines TRBV7-2 with TRBJ1-4; D is unresolved. Germline-derived CDR1 and CDR2 are SGHTA and FQGNSA. CDR3 length equals 14 residues. Trimming stripped 1 base from V and 5 bases from J, with 8 bases between. CDR3 sequence reads: CASSLDRFNEKLFF. In nucleotides, the CDR3 is TGTGCCAGCAGCTTAGACCGGTTCAATGAAAAACTGTTTTTT.

This chain links TRBV12-3 or TRBV12-4 with TRBJ2-5; D possibly corresponds to TRBD2 (5 bases). With 1 base removed from V and 4 bases from J, the gap between germline ends came to 10 bases. The CDR3 spans 14 residues. In DNA form, the CDR3 reads TGTGCCAGCAGTTTAGGAGGGATGTCAGAGACCCAGTACTTC. Translation: CASSLGGMSETQYF.

V usage is TRBV12-3 or TRBV12-4 and J usage is TRBJ2-7; 8 nucleotides agree with TRBD1. CDR3 length: 15 residues. The trim removed 6 bases at V and 2 bases at J, leaving 9 bases unmatched. The DNA of the CDR3 is TGTGCCAGCAGAAGTCAGGGGGCAAGCACCTACGAGCAGTACTTC. Translation gives CASRSQGASTYEQYF.

The chain carries TRBV5-1 and TRBJ1-3; D is ambiguous. Trimming cost V 2 bases and J 7 bases, with 13 bases left between them. Per germline, CDR1 SGHRS and CDR2 YFSETQ. This CDR3 is built from 14 residues. The CDR3 DNA reads as TGCGCCAGCAGCTTCGGTCAGAGTGCGAACACCATATATTTT. It specifies CASSFGQSANTIYF.

This clonotype was counted at least ten times. The chain recombines TRBV10-3 with TRBJ2-2; no reliable D call. In germline, CDR1 is ENHRY, CDR2 SYGVKD. Trimming pared 0 bases from V and 11 bases from J, leaving 7 bases between. The CDR3 sequence is 12 residues long. CDR3 amino acids: CAISESGGELFF. The CDR3 DNA is TGTGCCATCAGTGAGTCAGGTGGTGAGCTGTTTTTT.

This clonotype was picked up a small number of times. This sequence joins TRBV15 and TRBJ2-7, with D perhaps given as TRBD1 or TRBD2 (5 bases each). The germline V and J ends were trimmed by 3 bases and 5 bases, with 11 bases remaining between them. This CDR3 region has 13 residues. From germline, CDR1 is LNHNV and CDR2 YYDKDF (reference sequence). CDR3 protein: CATSRQGRHEQYF. Written as DNA, the CDR3 is TGTGCCACCAGCAGGCAGGGACGCCACGAGCAGTACTTC.

V gene TRBV20-1 combines with J gene TRBJ1-6; maybe TRBD1 (5 bases). The germline V gene has CDR1 DFQATT and CDR2 SNEGSKA (reference sequence). V was trimmed by 2 bases and J by 3 bases, leaving 11 bases between them. This CDR3 contains 15 residues. CDR3 loop: CSARRTGGYNSPLHF. The CDR3, as DNA: TGCAGTGCTAGACGCACCGGGGGCTATAATTCACCCCTCCACTTT.

The V call is TRBV7-9, the J call TRBJ2-3; D not certain. This CDR3 spans 14 amino acids. V was trimmed by 5 bases and J by 4 bases, leaving 13 bases between them. In germline, CDR1 is SEHNR, CDR2 FQNEAQ (reference sequence). CDR3 loop: CASSHRHRPDTQYF. In DNA form, the CDR3 reads TGTGCCAGCAGCCACAGACACCGACCAGATACGCAGTATTTT.

The V gene is TRBV28, the J gene TRBJ1-1; D is undetermined. The CDR3 consists of 15 residues. Germline V gene sequence: CDR1 MDHEN, CDR2 SYDVKM. V was shortened by 1 base and J by 0 bases, with 9 bases between the two germline ends. The CDR3 reads CASSLSYKVNTEAFF. The DNA for the CDR3 is TGTGCCAGCAGTTTATCCTACAAGGTGAACACTGAAGCTTTCTTT.

J is TRBJ2-3 and V is TRBV20-1, with D hard to call. Trimming removed 4 bases from V and 4 bases from J, with 3 bases in between. Germline V gene lookup returns CDR1 DFQATT and CDR2 SNEGSKA (reference sequence). The length of the CDR3 is 10 residues. The CDR3 protein is CSATPDTQYF. CDR3 sequence (DNA): TGCAGTGCTACCCCAGATACGCAGTATTTT.

This clonotype appeared many times. J is TRBJ1-1 and V is TRBV6-2 or TRBV6-3; 7 bases map to TRBD1. In germline, CDR1 is MNHEY, CDR2 SVGEGT. The V gene end was trimmed by 8 bases and the J gene end by 3 bases; junction bases not matched to a gene: 6. This CDR3 spans 13 amino acids. CDR3 sequence: CASGDRFDTEAFF. As DNA, the CDR3 is TGTGCCAGCGGGGACAGATTCGACACTGAAGCTTTCTTT.

This sequence joins TRBV12-3 or TRBV12-4 and TRBJ2-7; D ambiguous. This CDR3 is built from 13 residues. V gave up 5 bases and J gave up 7 bases, with 15 bases separating them. The CDR3 loop is CASSPGRTPEQYF. The CDR3 bases are TGTGCCAGCAGTCCAGGACGGACCCCTGAGCAGTACTTC.